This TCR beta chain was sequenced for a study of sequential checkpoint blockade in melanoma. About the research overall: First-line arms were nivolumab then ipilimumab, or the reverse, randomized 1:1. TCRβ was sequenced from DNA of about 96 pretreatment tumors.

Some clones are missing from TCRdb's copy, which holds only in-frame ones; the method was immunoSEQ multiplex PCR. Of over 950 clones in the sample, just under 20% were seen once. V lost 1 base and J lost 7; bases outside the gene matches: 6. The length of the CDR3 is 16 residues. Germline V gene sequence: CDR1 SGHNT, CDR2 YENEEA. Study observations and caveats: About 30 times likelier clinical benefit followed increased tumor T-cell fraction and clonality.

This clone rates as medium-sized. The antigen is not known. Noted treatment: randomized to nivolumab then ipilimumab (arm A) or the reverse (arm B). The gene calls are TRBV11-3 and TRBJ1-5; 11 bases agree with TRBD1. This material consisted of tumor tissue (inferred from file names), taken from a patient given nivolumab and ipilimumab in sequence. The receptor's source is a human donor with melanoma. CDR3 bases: TGTGCCAGCAGCTTAGGGACAGGGGGCGCAGGGCAGCCCCAGCATTTT. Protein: CASSLGTGGAGQPQHF. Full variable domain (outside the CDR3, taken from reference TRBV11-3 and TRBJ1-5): EAGVVQSPRYKIIEKKQPVAFWCNPISGHNTLYWYLQNLGQGPELLIRYENEEAVDDSQLPKDRFSAERLKGVDSTLKIQPAELGDSAVYLCASSLGTGGAGQPQHFGDGTRLSIL.